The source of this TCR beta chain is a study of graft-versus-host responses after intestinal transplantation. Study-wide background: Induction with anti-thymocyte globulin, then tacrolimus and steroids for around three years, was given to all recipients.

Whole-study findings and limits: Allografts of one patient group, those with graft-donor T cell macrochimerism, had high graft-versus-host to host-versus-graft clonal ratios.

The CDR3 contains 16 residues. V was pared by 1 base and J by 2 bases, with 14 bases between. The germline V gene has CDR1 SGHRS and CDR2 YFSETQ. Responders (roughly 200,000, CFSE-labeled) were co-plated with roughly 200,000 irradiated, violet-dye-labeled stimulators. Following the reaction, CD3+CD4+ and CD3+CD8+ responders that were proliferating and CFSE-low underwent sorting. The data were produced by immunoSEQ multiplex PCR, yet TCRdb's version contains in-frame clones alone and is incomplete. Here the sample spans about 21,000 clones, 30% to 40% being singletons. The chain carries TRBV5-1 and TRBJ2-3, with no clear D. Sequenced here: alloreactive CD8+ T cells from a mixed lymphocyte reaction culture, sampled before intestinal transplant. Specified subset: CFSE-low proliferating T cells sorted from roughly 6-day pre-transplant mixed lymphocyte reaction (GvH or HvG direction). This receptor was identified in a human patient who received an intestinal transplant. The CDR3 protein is CASSLKGRNITDTQYF. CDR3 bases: TGCGCCAGCAGCTTGAAAGGGCGAAATATCACAGATACGCAGTATTTT.